This T cell receptor beta chain was sequenced in a study of control samples from healthy donors and cancer patients. The method was immunoSEQ multiplex PCR; TCRdb's version includes in-frame clones alone and lacks a portion of them. The sample shows under 110,000 clones, approximately 90% of them seen only once. The V gene's germline CDR1 is LGHNT and CDR2 FRNRAP. V shed 6 bases and J shed 11 bases, with 22 bases lying between them. The CDR3 sequence is 14 residues long. The rearrangement uses TRBV12-5 and TRBJ1-1, with D tentatively TRBD1 (5 bases). The sequence came from a man aged 30 to 39 in good health. The sample was blood. The CDR3 DNA is TGTGCTAGTGGCTATGGATCGGACACCGAGTGGGCTTTCTTT. Its translation: CASGYGSDTEWAFF.